This is a list of T cell receptor beta chains from one sample in a study of graft-versus-host responses after intestinal transplantation. Generated by immunoSEQ multiplex PCR, the TCRdb table keeps only in-frame clones and is missing some. Of approximately 70,000 clones listed, roughly 90% are singletons. Specimen: bone marrow, collected 700 to 750 days after intestinal transplantation. These receptors were obtained from a human patient who received an intestinal transplant, so some T cells may come from the graft donor. Each CDR3 is given with its conserved first and last residue. D genes are given only for firm matches. Some rows have no size entry. The others give once, few or many, or a class for an expanded clone.

CDR3 protein: CASSYGGSSYNEQFF
CDR3 DNA: TGTGCCAGCAGTTACGGCGGGAGCTCCTACAATGAGCAGTTCTTC
D gene: TRBD2
J gene: TRBJ2-1
V gene: TRBV6-5
clone size: once

CDR3 protein: CASSLQQGVSGEQFF
CDR3 DNA: TGTGCCAGCAGCTTACAGCAGGGGGTTTCGGGTGAGCAGTTCTTC
D gene: TRBD1
J gene: TRBJ2-1
V gene: TRBV7-3
clone size: NA

CDR3 protein: CASRGQGTNYGYTF
CDR3 DNA: TGTGCCAGCAGGGGACAGGGGACCAACTATGGCTACACCTTC
D gene: TRBD1
J gene: TRBJ1-2
V gene: TRBV13
clone size: NA

CDR3 protein: CASSLGGTGNTIYF
CDR3 DNA: TGCGCCAGCAGCTTGGGAGGGACTGGAAACACCATATATTTT
D gene: NA
J gene: TRBJ1-3
V gene: TRBV5-1
clone size: NA

CDR3 protein: CASSLAGTAYEQYF
CDR3 DNA: TGTGCCAGCAGCCTAGCCGGGACAGCCTACGAGCAGTACTTC
D gene: TRBD1
J gene: TRBJ2-7
V gene: TRBV11-2
clone size: NA

CDR3 protein: CASSVDGTFYGYTF
CDR3 DNA: TGTGCCAGCAGCGTCGACGGAACGTTCTATGGCTACACCTTC
D gene: NA
J gene: TRBJ1-2
V gene: TRBV9
clone size: NA

CDR3 protein: CASSYGRPGEQYF
CDR3 DNA: TGTGCCAGCAGCTATGGCAGGCCCGGCGAGCAGTACTTC
D gene: NA
J gene: TRBJ2-7
V gene: TRBV6-5
clone size: NA

CDR3 protein: CTSSQDMGDSYNEQFF
CDR3 DNA: TGCACCAGCAGCCAAGATATGGGGGATAGTTACAATGAGCAGTTCTTC
D gene: NA
J gene: TRBJ2-1
V gene: TRBV1
clone size: NA

CDR3 protein: CASSFIAGPYNEQFF
CDR3 DNA: TGTGCCAGCAGTTTCATAGCGGGTCCGTACAATGAGCAGTTCTTC
D gene: TRBD2
J gene: TRBJ2-1
V gene: TRBV27
clone size: NA

CDR3 protein: CASSQESILNYEQYF
CDR3 DNA: TGCGCCAGCAGCCAAGAAAGCATTCTGAACTACGAGCAGTACTTC
D gene: NA
J gene: TRBJ2-7
V gene: TRBV4-1
clone size: NA

CDR3 protein: CATSRDAGGGQPQHF
CDR3 DNA: TGTGCCACCAGCAGAGATGCGGGGGGGGGTCAGCCCCAGCATTTT
D gene: NA
J gene: TRBJ1-5
V gene: TRBV15
clone size: NA

CDR3 protein: CASSLEGWGFDTQYF
CDR3 DNA: TGCGCCAGCAGCTTGGAAGGGTGGGGGTTTGATACGCAGTATTTT
D gene: NA
J gene: TRBJ2-3
V gene: TRBV5-1
clone size: NA

CDR3 protein: CASSLRSQPNEKLFF
CDR3 DNA: TGTGCCAGCAGTTTACGGTCCCAACCTAATGAAAAACTGTTTTTT
D gene: NA
J gene: TRBJ1-4
V gene: TRBV6-5
clone size: NA

CDR3 protein: CAITAGTGFLYEQYF
CDR3 DNA: TGTGCCATCACTGCCGGGACAGGATTCTTGTACGAGCAGTACTTC
D gene: TRBD1
J gene: TRBJ2-7
V gene: TRBV10-3
clone size: NA

CDR3 protein: CASSSPGYNQPQHF
CDR3 DNA: TGCGCCAGCAGCTCTCCAGGGTACAATCAGCCCCAGCATTTT
D gene: NA
J gene: TRBJ1-5
V gene: TRBV10-2
clone size: NA

CDR3 protein: CASSLNPSLNAGELFF
CDR3 DNA: TGTGCCAGCAGCTTAAACCCAAGTCTCAACGCTGGGGAGCTGTTTTTT
D gene: NA
J gene: TRBJ2-2
V gene: TRBV11-3
clone size: NA

CDR3 protein: CASSLTGNNYPGGYTF
CDR3 DNA: TGTGCCAGCAGCTTGACAGGGAACAATTACCCGGGTGGCTACACCTTC
D gene: NA
J gene: TRBJ1-2
V gene: TRBV5-4
clone size: NA

CDR3 protein: CASTRLRRNEQFF
CDR3 DNA: TGTGCCAGCACCCGACTTCGACGGAATGAGCAGTTCTTC
D gene: NA
J gene: TRBJ2-1
V gene: TRBV28
clone size: NA

CDR3 protein: CASSSGTGAYEQYF
CDR3 DNA: TGTGCCAGCAGCTCCGGGACAGGGGCCTACGAGCAGTACTTC
D gene: TRBD1
J gene: TRBJ2-7
V gene: TRBV5-4
clone size: NA

CDR3 protein: CASSFEGMYEQYF
CDR3 DNA: TGCGCCAGCAGCTTCGAGGGGATGTACGAGCAGTACTTC
D gene: NA
J gene: TRBJ2-7
V gene: TRBV5-1
clone size: NA

CDR3 protein: CASSQIPRGTGANVLTF
CDR3 DNA: TGCGCCAGCAGCCAAATTCCCAGGGGAACTGGGGCCAACGTCCTGACTTTC
D gene: NA
J gene: TRBJ2-6
V gene: TRBV4-1
clone size: NA

CDR3 protein: CASSLFTETDTQYF
CDR3 DNA: TGTGCCAGCAGCTTATTCACAGAGACAGATACGCAGTATTTT
D gene: NA
J gene: TRBJ2-3
V gene: TRBV7-3
clone size: NA

CDR3 protein: CASSPSEGKNTEAFF
CDR3 DNA: TGTGCCAGCTCGCCCTCTGAGGGGAAGAACACTGAAGCTTTCTTT
D gene: NA
J gene: TRBJ1-1
V gene: TRBV18
clone size: NA

CDR3 protein: CASSMTGDAEAFF
CDR3 DNA: TGTGCCAGCAGCATGACAGGGGACGCTGAAGCTTTCTTT
D gene: TRBD1
J gene: TRBJ1-1
V gene: TRBV27
clone size: NA

CDR3 protein: CASSSPERGTDTQYF
CDR3 DNA: TGCGCCAGCAGCTCGCCTGAGAGGGGCACAGATACGCAGTATTTT
D gene: NA
J gene: TRBJ2-3
V gene: TRBV5-1
clone size: NA

CDR3 protein: CASSWGQGGNSPLHF
CDR3 DNA: TGTGCCAGCAGTTGGGGACAGGGGGGGAATTCACCCCTCCACTTT
D gene: TRBD1
J gene: TRBJ1-6
V gene: TRBV27
clone size: NA

CDR3 protein: CASRLVIVQGIPDQPQHF
CDR3 DNA: TGTGCAAGTCGCTTAGTTATAGTACAGGGGATTCCGGATCAGCCCCAGCATTTT
D gene: NA
J gene: TRBJ1-5
V gene: TRBV12-2
clone size: once

CDR3 protein: CASSGNTGTLDYEQYF
CDR3 DNA: TGTGCCAGCAGCGGGAACACCGGGACACTCGACTACGAGCAGTACTTC
D gene: NA
J gene: TRBJ2-7
V gene: TRBV6-4
clone size: NA

CDR3 protein: CASNAGVGEQYF
CDR3 DNA: TGTGCCAGCAACGCGGGAGTTGGTGAGCAGTACTTC
D gene: TRBD2
J gene: TRBJ2-7
V gene: TRBV6-5
clone size: few

CDR3 protein: CASSQEYGVYEQYF
CDR3 DNA: TGCGCCAGCAGCCAAGAGTACGGGGTCTACGAGCAGTACTTC
D gene: NA
J gene: TRBJ2-7
V gene: TRBV4-1
clone size: NA

CDR3 protein: CASSDSPEQFF
CDR3 DNA: TGTGCCAGTAGCGACAGTCCAGAGCAGTTCTTC
D gene: NA
J gene: TRBJ2-1
V gene: TRBV19
clone size: NA

CDR3 protein: CASGRGLLTYEQYF
CDR3 DNA: TGTGCCAGCGGGAGGGGCCTACTAACCTACGAGCAGTACTTC
D gene: TRBD2
J gene: TRBJ2-7
V gene: TRBV7-2
clone size: NA

CDR3 protein: CASSSPPPRDSENQPQHF
CDR3 DNA: TGTGCCAGCAGCTCACCACCGCCCCGGGACAGCGAAAATCAGCCCCAGCATTTT
D gene: NA
J gene: TRBJ1-5
V gene: TRBV21-1
clone size: NA

CDR3 protein: CASSPGTGGLTEAFF
CDR3 DNA: TGTGCCAGCTCACCAGGGACAGGGGGCTTGACTGAAGCTTTCTTT
D gene: TRBD1
J gene: TRBJ1-1
V gene: TRBV18
clone size: NA

CDR3 protein: CAWSEGASSYNEQFF
CDR3 DNA: TGTGCCTGGAGTGAGGGGGCTAGCTCCTACAATGAGCAGTTCTTC
D gene: TRBD1
J gene: TRBJ2-1
V gene: TRBV30
clone size: NA

CDR3 protein: CASTPHVLDVTPLDTQYF
CDR3 DNA: TGTGCCAGCACACCCCACGTGTTGGACGTGACGCCTTTAGATACGCAGTATTTT
D gene: NA
J gene: TRBJ2-3
V gene: TRBV6-4
clone size: NA

CDR3 protein: CASSYSTGITYEQYF
CDR3 DNA: TGTGCCAGCAGTTACTCGACAGGAATAACCTACGAGCAGTACTTC
D gene: NA
J gene: TRBJ2-7
V gene: TRBV6-6
clone size: NA

CDR3 protein: CASSVAGDSYNEQFF
CDR3 DNA: TGTGCCAGCAGCGTAGCAGGAGACTCCTACAATGAGCAGTTCTTC
D gene: NA
J gene: TRBJ2-1
V gene: TRBV9
clone size: NA

CDR3 protein: CTSSQDPADTDTQYF
CDR3 DNA: TGCACCAGCAGCCAAGACCCAGCAGACACAGATACGCAGTATTTT
D gene: NA
J gene: TRBJ2-3
V gene: TRBV1
clone size: NA

CDR3 protein: CAISVTSGGADGGELFF
CDR3 DNA: TGTGCCATCAGCGTCACTAGCGGGGGGGCAGATGGCGGGGAGCTGTTTTTT
D gene: TRBD2
J gene: TRBJ2-2
V gene: TRBV10-3
clone size: few

CDR3 protein: CVRSLDEGSGGEQYF
CDR3 DNA: TGTGTCAGAAGCTTAGACGAGGGCAGCGGGGGCGAGCAGTACTTC
D gene: NA
J gene: TRBJ2-7
V gene: TRBV7-5
clone size: NA

CDR3 protein: CASSLEVQSQETQYF
CDR3 DNA: TGTGCCAGCAGCTTGGAGGTACAGAGCCAAGAGACCCAGTACTTC
D gene: NA
J gene: TRBJ2-5
V gene: TRBV5-4
clone size: NA

CDR3 protein: CASGTETANEQFF
CDR3 DNA: TGTGCCAGCGGGACAGAGACTGCCAATGAGCAGTTCTTC
D gene: TRBD1
J gene: TRBJ2-1
V gene: TRBV5-4
clone size: NA

CDR3 protein: CASTPHSRGYTF
CDR3 DNA: TGTGCCAGCACCCCGCACAGCAGGGGCTACACCTTC
D gene: NA
J gene: TRBJ1-2
V gene: TRBV13
clone size: NA

CDR3 protein: CASSLDLLGPGFRWVEQYF
CDR3 DNA: TGTGCCAGCAGCTTAGATCTTTTGGGCCCGGGCTTTAGGTGGGTCGAGCAGTACTTC
D gene: NA
J gene: TRBJ2-7
V gene: TRBV11-2
clone size: NA

CDR3 protein: CASRSGTASNEQYF
CDR3 DNA: TGTGCCAGCAGGTCCGGGACAGCCTCCAACGAGCAGTACTTC
D gene: TRBD1
J gene: TRBJ2-7
V gene: TRBV6-6
clone size: NA

CDR3 protein: CASSSETSGPPDTQYF
CDR3 DNA: TGTGCCAGCAGTTCCGAGACTAGCGGCCCCCCGGATACGCAGTATTTT
D gene: TRBD2
J gene: TRBJ2-3
V gene: TRBV27
clone size: NA

CDR3 protein: CASSLPQEGYEQYF
CDR3 DNA: TGCGCCAGCAGCTTGCCACAGGAGGGGTACGAGCAGTACTTC
D gene: NA
J gene: TRBJ2-7
V gene: TRBV5-1
clone size: NA

CDR3 protein: CASSDRDRWNYGYTF
CDR3 DNA: TGTGCCAGCAGTGACCGGGACAGATGGAACTATGGCTACACCTTC
D gene: TRBD1
J gene: TRBJ1-2
V gene: TRBV2
clone size: NA

CDR3 protein: CASSQERLGAYEQYF
CDR3 DNA: TGCGCCAGCAGCCAAGAGCGCTTAGGAGCCTACGAGCAGTACTTC
D gene: NA
J gene: TRBJ2-7
V gene: TRBV4-1
clone size: once

CDR3 protein: CASSRLAGEQYF
CDR3 DNA: TGTGCCAGCAGCCGACTAGCGGGCGAGCAGTACTTC
D gene: TRBD2
J gene: TRBJ2-7
V gene: TRBV28
clone size: NA

CDR3 protein: CSVEYPATRGPYEQYF
CDR3 DNA: TGCAGCGTTGAGTACCCCGCGACCCGGGGGCCTTACGAGCAGTACTTC
D gene: NA
J gene: TRBJ2-7
V gene: TRBV29-1
clone size: NA

CDR3 protein: CASSKGRNTYEQYF
CDR3 DNA: TGTGCCAGCAGTAAAGGCAGGAACACCTACGAGCAGTACTTC
D gene: NA
J gene: TRBJ2-7
V gene: TRBV6-6
clone size: NA

CDR3 protein: CASSIGTVNQPQHF
CDR3 DNA: TGTGCCAGCAGCATAGGGACAGTCAATCAGCCCCAGCATTTT
D gene: TRBD1
J gene: TRBJ1-5
V gene: TRBV9
clone size: NA

CDR3 protein: CASSRQLMNTEAFF
CDR3 DNA: TGTGCCAGCAGCCGACAGCTCATGAACACTGAAGCTTTCTTT
D gene: NA
J gene: TRBJ1-1
V gene: TRBV11-2
clone size: NA

CDR3 protein: CASQGLLTTDEQFF
CDR3 DNA: TGTGCCAGCCAGGGACTGCTAACTACGGATGAGCAGTTCTTC
D gene: NA
J gene: TRBJ2-1
V gene: TRBV2
clone size: NA

CDR3 protein: CASSPDGSYEQYF
CDR3 DNA: TGCGCCAGCAGCCCGGACGGGTCCTACGAGCAGTACTTC
D gene: NA
J gene: TRBJ2-7
V gene: TRBV10-1
clone size: once

CDR3 protein: CASTRASYGYTF
CDR3 DNA: TGTGCCAGCACCAGGGCTAGCTATGGCTACACCTTC
D gene: NA
J gene: TRBJ1-2
V gene: TRBV7-9
clone size: NA